This entry describes one T cell receptor (beta chain). Its antigen is currently unknown. This entry comes from a study of T cell responses to AZD1222 COVID-19 vaccine. On the study more broadly: Second-dose intervals of approximately 4 or approximately 12 weeks were pooled. Regarding the study as a whole: The donor group comprised mostly white British people and more females; the analysis possibly underestimated clonal diversity. Two doses of AZD1222 preceded a rise in Spike-specific TCR breadth and depth.

CDR3 length: 14 residues. V lost 6 bases to trimming and J lost 4 bases, with 13 bases between them. Germline CDR1 and CDR2: WSHSY and SAAADI. Some clones are missing from TCRdb's copy, which holds only in-frame ones; the method was immunoSEQ multiplex PCR. In the table there are 100,000 to 150,000 clones, 88% of which are singletons. Sequencing was performed on peripheral blood, taken on day 0 of AZD1222 vaccination. This chain joins TRBV10-2 and TRBJ2-1, with TRBD2 as a possible D gene (6 bases). The TCR was taken from an adult in good health. CDR3 DNA: TGCGCCAGCAGGCCGGACTACTCTTACAATGAGCAGTTCTTC. Its translation: CASRPDYSYNEQFF.